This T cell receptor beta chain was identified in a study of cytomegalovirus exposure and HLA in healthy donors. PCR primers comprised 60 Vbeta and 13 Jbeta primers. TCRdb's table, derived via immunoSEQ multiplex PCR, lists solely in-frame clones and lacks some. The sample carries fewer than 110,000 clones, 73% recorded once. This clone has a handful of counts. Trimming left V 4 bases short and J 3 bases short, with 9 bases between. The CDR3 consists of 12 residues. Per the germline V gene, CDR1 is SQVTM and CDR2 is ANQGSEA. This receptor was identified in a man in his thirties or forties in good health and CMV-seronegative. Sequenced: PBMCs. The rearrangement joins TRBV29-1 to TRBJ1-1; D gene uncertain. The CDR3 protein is CSVGHGDTEAFF. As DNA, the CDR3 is TGCAGCGTTGGGCACGGGGACACTGAAGCTTTCTTT.